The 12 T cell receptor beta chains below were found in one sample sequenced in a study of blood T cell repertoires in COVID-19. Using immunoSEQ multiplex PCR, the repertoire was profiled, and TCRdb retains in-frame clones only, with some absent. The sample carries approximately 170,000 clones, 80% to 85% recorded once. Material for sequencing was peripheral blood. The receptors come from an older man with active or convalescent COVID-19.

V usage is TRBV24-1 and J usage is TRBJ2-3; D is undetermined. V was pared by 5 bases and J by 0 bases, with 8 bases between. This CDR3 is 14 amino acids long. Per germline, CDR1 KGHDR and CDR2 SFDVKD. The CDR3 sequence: CATSGSSSTDTQYF. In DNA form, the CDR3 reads TGTGCCACCAGTGGGAGTTCCAGCACAGATACGCAGTATTTT.

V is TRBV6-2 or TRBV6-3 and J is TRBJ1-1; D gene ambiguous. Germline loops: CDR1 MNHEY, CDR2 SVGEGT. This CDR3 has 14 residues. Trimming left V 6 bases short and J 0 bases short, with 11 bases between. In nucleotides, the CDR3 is TGTGCCAGCAGACCTGGACTGATGAACACTGAAGCTTTCTTT. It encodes CASRPGLMNTEAFF.

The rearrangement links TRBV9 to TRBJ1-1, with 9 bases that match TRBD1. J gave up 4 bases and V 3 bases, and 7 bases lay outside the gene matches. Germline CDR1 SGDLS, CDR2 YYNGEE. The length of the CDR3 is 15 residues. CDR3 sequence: CASSGGTGLPTEAFF. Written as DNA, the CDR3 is TGTGCCAGCAGCGGGGGGACAGGGTTACCCACTGAAGCTTTCTTT.

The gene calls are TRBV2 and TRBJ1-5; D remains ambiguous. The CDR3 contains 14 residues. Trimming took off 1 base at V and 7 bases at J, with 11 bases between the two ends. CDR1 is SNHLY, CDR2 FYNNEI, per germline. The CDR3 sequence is CASSEGHPGQPQHF. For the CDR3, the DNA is TGTGCCAGCAGTGAAGGACACCCGGGGCAGCCCCAGCATTTT.

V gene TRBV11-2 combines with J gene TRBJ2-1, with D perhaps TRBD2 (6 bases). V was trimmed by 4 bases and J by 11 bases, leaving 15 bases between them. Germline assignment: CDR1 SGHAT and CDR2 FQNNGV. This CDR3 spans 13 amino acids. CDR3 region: CASSYRIAEKQFF. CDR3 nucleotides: TGTGCCAGCAGCTACCGAATAGCGGAGAAGCAGTTCTTC.

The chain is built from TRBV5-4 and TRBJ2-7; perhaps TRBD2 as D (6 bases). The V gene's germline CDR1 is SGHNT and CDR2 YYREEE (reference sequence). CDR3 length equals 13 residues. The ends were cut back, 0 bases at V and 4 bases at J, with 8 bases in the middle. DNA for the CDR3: TGTGCCAGCAGCTTGGGGGGGGTATACGAGCAGTACTTC. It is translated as CASSLGGVYEQYF.

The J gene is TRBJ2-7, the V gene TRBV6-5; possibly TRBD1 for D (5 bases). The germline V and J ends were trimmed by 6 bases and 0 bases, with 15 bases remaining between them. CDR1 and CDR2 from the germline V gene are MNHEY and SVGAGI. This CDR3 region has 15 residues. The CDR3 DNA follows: TGTGCCAGCAGACGAAGGACACAAGGCTCCTACGAGCAGTACTTC. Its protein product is CASRRRTQGSYEQYF.

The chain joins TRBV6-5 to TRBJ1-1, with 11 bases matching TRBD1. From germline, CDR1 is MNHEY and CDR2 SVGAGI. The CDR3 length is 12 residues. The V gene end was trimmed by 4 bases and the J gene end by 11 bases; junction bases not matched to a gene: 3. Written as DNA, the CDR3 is TGTGCCAGCAGTTCGGGACAGGGGGGGGCTTTCTTT. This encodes CASSSGQGGAFF.

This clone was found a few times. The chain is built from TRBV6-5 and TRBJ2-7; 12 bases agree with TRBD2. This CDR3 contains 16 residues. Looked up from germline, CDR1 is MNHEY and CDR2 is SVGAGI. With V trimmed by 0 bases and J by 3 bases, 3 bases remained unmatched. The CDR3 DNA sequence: TGTGCCAGCAGTTACTCAGGACTAGCGGGGTTCTACGAGCAGTACTTC. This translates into CASSYSGLAGFYEQYF.

The CDR3, as DNA: TGTGCCAGCAGCTCTGGGACTAGAGGGGATTCGGAGCAGTTCTTC. Its protein is CASSSGTRGDSEQFF. The chain has TRBV7-2 and TRBJ2-1; TRBD2 matches 8 bases. The CDR3 is made up of 15 amino acids. Germline CDR1 SGHTA, CDR2 FQGNSA. J lost 10 bases, V lost 4 bases, and 12 bases had no gene match.

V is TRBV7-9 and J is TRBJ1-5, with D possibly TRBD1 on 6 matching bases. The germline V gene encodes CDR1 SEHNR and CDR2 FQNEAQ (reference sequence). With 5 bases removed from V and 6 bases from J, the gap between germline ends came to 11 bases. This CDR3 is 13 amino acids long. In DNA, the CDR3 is TGTGCCAGCAGCGCTAGACAGGTTCAGCCCCAGCATTTT. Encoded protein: CASSARQVQPQHF.

The CDR3 sequence: CARDPGQGTGYTF. The CDR3 nucleotides are TGTGCACGCGACCCGGGACAGGGTACTGGCTACACCTTC. The rearrangement joins TRBV30 to TRBJ1-2; 9 bases align to TRBD1. From germline, CDR1 is GTSNPN and CDR2 SVGIG (reference sequence). There are 13 residues in the CDR3.